This record concerns one TCR beta chain sequence. The data originate from a study of identical twins. cDNA carried unique molecular identifiers, and a universal primer site was added by template switching. TCRdb fed the 5' RACE reads into MiXCR, producing one record per CDR3 protein. The table lists some 1,600,000 distinct CDR3 sequences, around 29% of them singletons. The V end lost 6 bases, the J end lost 0 bases, and 12 bases lay between the germline ends. CDR1 and CDR2 (germline): MDHEN, SYDVKM. The CDR3 length is 15 residues. The receptor comes from a newborn girl in good health. The gene calls are TRBV28 and TRBJ1-5; no reliable D call. The sequenced material came from cord blood. The CDR3 sequence: CASRSPPISNQPQHF. In DNA, the CDR3 is TGTGCCAGCAGAAGCCCTCCTATTAGCAATCAGCCCCAGCATTTT.